The TCR beta chain under discussion was sequenced for a study of blood T cell repertoires in COVID-19. The wider study: Acute and convalescent COVID-19 samples came from the United States, Italy and Spain. The analysed material was cDNA or gDNA that came from T cells, B-cell-depleted T cells, or PBMCs.

Only one count was recorded for this clone. This CDR3 has 15 amino acids. Germline V CDR1 and CDR2: SGHRS, YFSETQ. V gave up 3 bases and J gave up 5 bases; unmatched junction bases: 8. Original data processing: Cell counts per sample came from amplifying reference gene primers. Here immunoSEQ multiplex PCR was the method, and the copy in TCRdb shows in-frame clones only, minus some. V and J calls and clone size come straight from that table; D and trimming were deduced from the DNA. The sample yields 150,000 to 200,000 clones, roughly 82% seen once. Sequenced sample: peripheral blood. The TCR was taken from a woman aged 25 to 39 with acute or convalescent COVID-19. This chain connects TRBV5-1 to TRBJ2-5, with TRBD1 matching 9 bases. In nucleotides, the CDR3 is TGCGCCAGCAGCTCGTCCGGGACAGGGAAGGAGACCCAGTACTTC. As protein: CASSSSGTGKETQYF.